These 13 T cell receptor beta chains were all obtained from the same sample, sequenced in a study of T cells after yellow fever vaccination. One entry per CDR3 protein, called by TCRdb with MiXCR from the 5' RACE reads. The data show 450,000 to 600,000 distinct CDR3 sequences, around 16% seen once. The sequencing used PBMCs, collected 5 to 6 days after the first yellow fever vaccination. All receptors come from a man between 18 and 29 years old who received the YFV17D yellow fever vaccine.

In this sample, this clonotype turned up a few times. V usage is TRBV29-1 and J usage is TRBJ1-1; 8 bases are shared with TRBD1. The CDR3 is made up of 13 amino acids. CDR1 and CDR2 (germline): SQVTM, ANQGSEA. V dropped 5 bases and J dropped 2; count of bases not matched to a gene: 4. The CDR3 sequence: CSVRTGRNTEAFF. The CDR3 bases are TGCAGCGTTCGGACAGGGCGCAACACTGAAGCTTTCTTT.

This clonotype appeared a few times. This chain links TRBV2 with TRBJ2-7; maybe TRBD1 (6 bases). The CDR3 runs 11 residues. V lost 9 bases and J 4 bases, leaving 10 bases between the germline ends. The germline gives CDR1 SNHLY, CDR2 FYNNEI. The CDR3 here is CASLQGYEQYV. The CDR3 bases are TGTGCCAGTCTACAGGGATACGAGCAGTACGTC.

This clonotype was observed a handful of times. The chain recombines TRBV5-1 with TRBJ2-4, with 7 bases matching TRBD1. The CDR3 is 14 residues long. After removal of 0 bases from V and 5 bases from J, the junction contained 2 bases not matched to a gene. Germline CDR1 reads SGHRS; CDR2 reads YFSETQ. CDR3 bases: TGCGCCAGCAGCTTGGTAGGGGGCCAAAACATTCAGTACTTC. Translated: CASSLVGGQNIQYF.

This chain's CDR3 is CASSQGGAVVYEQYF. The CDR3 nucleotides read TGTGCCAGCTCGCAGGGAGGGGCGGTGGTCTACGAGCAGTACTTC. V is TRBV18 and J is TRBJ2-7; 7 positions match TRBD2. This CDR3 comprises 15 residues. The V and J ends lost 6 bases and 3 bases, in that order; junction bases with no gene match: 11. Germline loops: CDR1 KGHSH, CDR2 LQKENI. Using reference TRBV18 and TRBJ2-7 for the parts outside the CDR3, the full variable domain is NAGVMQNPRHLVRRRGQEARLRCSPMKGHSHVYWYRQLPEEGLKFMVYLQKENIIDESGMPKERFSAEFPKEGPSILRIQQVVRGDSAAYFCASSQGGAVVYEQYFGPGTRLTVT.

The CDR3 spells CASIGSGDWRNEQFF. DNA for the CDR3: TGTGCCAGTATCGGTAGCGGGGACTGGCGGAATGAGCAGTTCTTC. The chain uses TRBV19 and TRBJ2-1; 8 bases match TRBD2. The length of the CDR3 is 15 residues. The junction had 12 bases not matched to a gene; V was cut back by 7 bases and J by 7 bases. Germline V gene sequence: CDR1 LNHDA, CDR2 SQIVND (reference sequence).

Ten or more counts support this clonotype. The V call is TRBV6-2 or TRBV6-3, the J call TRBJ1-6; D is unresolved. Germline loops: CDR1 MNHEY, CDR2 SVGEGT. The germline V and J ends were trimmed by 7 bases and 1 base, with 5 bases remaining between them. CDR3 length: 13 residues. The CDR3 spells CASMGSYNSPLHF. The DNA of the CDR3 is TGTGCCAGCATGGGATCCTATAATTCACCCCTCCACTTT.

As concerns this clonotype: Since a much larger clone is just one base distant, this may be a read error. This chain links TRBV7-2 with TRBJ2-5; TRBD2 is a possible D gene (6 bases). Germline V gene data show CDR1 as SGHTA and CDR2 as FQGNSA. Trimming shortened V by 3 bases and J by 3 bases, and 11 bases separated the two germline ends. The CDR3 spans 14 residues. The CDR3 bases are TGTGCCAGCAGCTTCACTAGCAGGGAAGAGACCCAGTACTTC. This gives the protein CASSFTSREETQYF.

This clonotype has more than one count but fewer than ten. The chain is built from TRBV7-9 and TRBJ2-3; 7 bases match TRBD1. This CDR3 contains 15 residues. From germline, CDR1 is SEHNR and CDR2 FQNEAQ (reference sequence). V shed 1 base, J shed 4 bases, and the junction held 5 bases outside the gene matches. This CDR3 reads CASSLVGTASDTQYF. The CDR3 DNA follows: TGTGCCAGCAGCTTAGTAGGGACAGCATCAGATACGCAGTATTTT.

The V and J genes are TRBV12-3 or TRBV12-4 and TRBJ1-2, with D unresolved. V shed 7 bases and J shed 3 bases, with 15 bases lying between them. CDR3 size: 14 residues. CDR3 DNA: TGTGCCAGCAATGACGCAGGAGCCTACTATGGCTACACCTTC. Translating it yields CASNDAGAYYGYTF.

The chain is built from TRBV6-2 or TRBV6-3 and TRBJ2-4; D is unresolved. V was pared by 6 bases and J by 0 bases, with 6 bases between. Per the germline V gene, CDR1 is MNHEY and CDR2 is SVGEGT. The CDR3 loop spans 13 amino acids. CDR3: CASRELAKNIQYF. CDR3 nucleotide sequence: TGTGCCAGCAGGGAGCTAGCCAAAAACATTCAGTACTTC.

CDR3 coding DNA: TGTGCCAGCAGCTTAACGGGTAGCGGGGGCGGAGATACGCAGTATTTT. Translating gives CASSLTGSGGGDTQYF. The chain employs TRBV11-2 and TRBJ2-3; 9 nucleotides line up with TRBD2. Germline CDR1 and CDR2: SGHAT and FQNNGV. CDR3 length: 16 residues. The V and J ends lost 2 bases and 5 bases, in that order; junction bases with no gene match: 8.

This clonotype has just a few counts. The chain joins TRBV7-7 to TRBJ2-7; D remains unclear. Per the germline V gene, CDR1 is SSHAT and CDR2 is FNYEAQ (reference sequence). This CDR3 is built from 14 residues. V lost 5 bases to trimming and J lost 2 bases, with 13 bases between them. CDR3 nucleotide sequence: TGTGCCAGCAGCCCGATACATCTACCCTACGAGCAGTACTTC. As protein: CASSPIHLPYEQYF.

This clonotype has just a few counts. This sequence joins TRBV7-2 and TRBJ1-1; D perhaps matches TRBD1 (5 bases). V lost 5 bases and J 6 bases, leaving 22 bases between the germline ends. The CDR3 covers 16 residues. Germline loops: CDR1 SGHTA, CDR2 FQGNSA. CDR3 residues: CASSHRRAPPGAEAFF. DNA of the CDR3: TGTGCCAGCAGCCACCGAAGGGCCCCCCCGGGGGCTGAAGCTTTCTTT.